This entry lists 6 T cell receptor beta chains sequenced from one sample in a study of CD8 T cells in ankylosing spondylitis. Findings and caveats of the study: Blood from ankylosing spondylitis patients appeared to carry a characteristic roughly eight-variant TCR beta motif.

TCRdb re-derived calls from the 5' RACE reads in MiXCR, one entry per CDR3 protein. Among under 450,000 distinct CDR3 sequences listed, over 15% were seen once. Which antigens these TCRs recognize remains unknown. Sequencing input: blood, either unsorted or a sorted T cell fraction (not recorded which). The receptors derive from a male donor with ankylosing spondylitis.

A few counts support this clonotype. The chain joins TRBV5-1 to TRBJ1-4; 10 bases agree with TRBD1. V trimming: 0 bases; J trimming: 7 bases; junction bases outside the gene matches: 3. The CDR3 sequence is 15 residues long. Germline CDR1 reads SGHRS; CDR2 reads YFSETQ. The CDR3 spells CASSLVGQGFEKLFF. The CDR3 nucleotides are TGCGCCAGCAGCTTGGTGGGACAGGGGTTTGAAAAACTGTTTTTT.

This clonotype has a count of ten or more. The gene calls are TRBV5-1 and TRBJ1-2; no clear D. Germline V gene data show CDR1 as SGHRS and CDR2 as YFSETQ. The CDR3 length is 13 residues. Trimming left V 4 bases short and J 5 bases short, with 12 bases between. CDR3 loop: CASSHGFDYGYTF. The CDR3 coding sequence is TGCGCCAGCAGCCACGGATTTGATTATGGCTACACCTTC.

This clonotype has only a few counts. CDR3 nucleotides: TGTGCCAGCAGTCCCTATGGACAGGTCGCAGAGACCCAGTACTTC. Translation gives CASSPYGQVAETQYF. V gene TRBV12-3 or TRBV12-4 combines with J gene TRBJ2-5; 7 bases are shared with TRBD1. The V gene end was trimmed by 5 bases and the J gene end by 4 bases; junction bases not matched to a gene: 10. The CDR3 has 15 residues.

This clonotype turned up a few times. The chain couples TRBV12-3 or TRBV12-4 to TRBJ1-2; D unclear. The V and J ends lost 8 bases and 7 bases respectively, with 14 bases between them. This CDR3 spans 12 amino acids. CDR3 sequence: CASLWATGGYTF. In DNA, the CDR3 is TGTGCCAGCTTGTGGGCCACCGGTGGCTACACCTTC.

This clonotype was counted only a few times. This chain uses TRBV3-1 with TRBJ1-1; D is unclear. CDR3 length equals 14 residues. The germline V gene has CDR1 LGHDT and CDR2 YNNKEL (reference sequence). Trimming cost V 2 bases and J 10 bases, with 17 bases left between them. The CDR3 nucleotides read TGTGCCAGCAGCCAATCTATTGGTGGACCGCCAGCTTTCTTT. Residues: CASSQSIGGPPAFF.

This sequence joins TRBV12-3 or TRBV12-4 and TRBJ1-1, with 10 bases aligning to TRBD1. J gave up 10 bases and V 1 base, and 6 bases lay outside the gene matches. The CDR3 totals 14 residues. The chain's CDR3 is CASSLGDRGPGAFF. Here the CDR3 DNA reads TGTGCCAGCAGTTTAGGAGACAGGGGGCCCGGAGCTTTCTTT.